One sample yielded the 15 T cell receptor beta chains listed below, sequenced in a study of T cells expressing NK-cell markers. TCRdb reprocessed the 5' RACE reads, keeping one entry per CDR3 protein, no DNA. The sample table sets out 500,000 to 600,000 distinct CDR3 sequences. Material: blood T cells: a sorted CD56 or NKG2C T cell subset, CD4+ or CD8+ T cells, or bulk PBMC T cells (not recorded which). Receptor source: a man between 18 and 35 years old in good health.

V and J are TRBV20-1 and TRBJ2-1; TCRdb's D call, TRBD2, is unchecked because there is no DNA. This CDR3 contains 13 residues. CDR1 is DFQATT and CDR2 is SNEGSKA in the germline V gene (reference sequence). This CDR3 is CSARPSQRVEQFF.

CDR3 protein: CASSPLAGVQDTQYF. The chain links TRBV28 to TRBJ2-3; TCRdb selects TRBD2, and the lack of DNA leaves this call unchecked. This CDR3 spans 15 amino acids. CDR1 and CDR2 (germline): MDHEN, SYDVKM.

This chain connects TRBV5-1 to TRBJ2-5; the D call from TCRdb, TRBD1, cannot be confirmed without DNA. Looked up from germline, CDR1 is SGHRS and CDR2 is YFSETQ. This CDR3 has 14 residues. The CDR3 protein is CASSRNEPGETQYF.

The chain links TRBV15 to TRBJ2-7; the D call of TRBD1 rests on TCRdb alone, since no DNA is present to check it. In germline, CDR1 is LNHNV, CDR2 YYDKDF (reference sequence). The CDR3 is 14 residues long. CDR3: CATSRDPGSGEQYF.

The rearrangement links TRBV7-8 to TRBJ1-1; TCRdb proposes TRBD1, but this gene call is untestable without DNA. CDR1 is SGHVS, CDR2 FQNEAQ, per germline. The CDR3 runs 16 residues. This CDR3 reads CASSVDSTAFYTEAFF. Filled out from reference TRBV7-8 and TRBJ1-1, the complete variable domain reads GAGVSQSPRYKVAKRGQDVALRCDPISGHVSLFWYQQALGQGPEFLTYFQNEAQLDKSGLPSDRFFAERPEGSVSTLKIQRTQQEDSAVYLCASSVDSTAFYTEAFFGQGTRLTVV.

V is TRBV5-6 and J is TRBJ1-5; the TCRdb D gene call, TRBD1, has no DNA to confirm it. CDR1 is SGHDT and CDR2 is YYEEEE in the germline V gene. The CDR3 contains 15 residues. CDR3 protein: CASSLRLGGYQPQHF. The full variable domain, completed using reference TRBV5-6 and TRBJ1-5, is DAGVTQSPTHLIKTRGQQVTLRCSPKSGHDTVSWYQQALGQGPQFIFQYYEEEERQRGNFPDRFSGHQFPNYSSELNVNALLLGDSALYLCASSLRLGGYQPQHFGDGTRLSIL.

The rearrangement uses TRBV6-2 or TRBV6-3 and TRBJ2-1; TCRdb picks TRBD2, but there is no DNA to check that call. The CDR3 extends over 14 amino acids. Germline CDR1 MNHEY, CDR2 SVGEGT. CDR3 in amino acids: CASSYPDYHNEQFF.

The chain recombines TRBV5-1 with TRBJ2-1; the D call from TCRdb, TRBD2, cannot be confirmed without DNA. Germline CDR1 is SGHRS and CDR2 is YFSETQ. The CDR3 spans 17 residues. CDR3 amino acids: CASSWGWRGESYNEQFF.

V and J are TRBV5-5 and TRBJ2-3. The CDR3 spans 17 residues. Germline V gene data show CDR1 as SGHKS and CDR2 as YYEKEE (reference sequence). The chain's CDR3 is CASSLGAAPTSTDTQYF.

The chain uses TRBV12-3 or TRBV12-4 and TRBJ2-2; the TCRdb D gene call, TRBD1, has no DNA to confirm it. The CDR3 totals 16 residues. CDR3 sequence: CASRDTGVFRTGELFF.

The chain couples TRBV4-3 to TRBJ2-1; checking the TCRdb D call of TRBD2 is not possible without DNA. Germline V CDR1 and CDR2: LGHNA, YSLEER. This CDR3 has 15 residues. The chain's CDR3 is CASSQSGTRREEQFF.

V usage is TRBV15 and J usage is TRBJ2-5; with no DNA, the TCRdb D assignment of TRBD1 cannot be verified. CDR3 length: 14 residues. From germline, CDR1 is LNHNV and CDR2 YYDKDF (reference sequence). The CDR3 region is CATSRRDSSETQYF.

The chain recombines TRBV6-5 with TRBJ2-3; TCRdb's assignment of TRBD2 cannot be checked, as there is no DNA. This CDR3 region has 16 residues. CDR1 and CDR2 (germline): MNHEY, SVGAGI. The CDR3 spells CASSYSSGTPADTQYF.

V is TRBV20-1 and J is TRBJ2-1. The CDR3 covers 14 residues. CDR1 is DFQATT and CDR2 is SNEGSKA in the germline V gene (reference sequence). The chain's CDR3 is CSASGGASYNEQFF.

The chain has TRBV29-1 and TRBJ1-1; TCRdb designates TRBD1, a call that cannot be tested without DNA. Germline CDR1 SQVTM, CDR2 ANQGSEA. The CDR3 extends over 14 amino acids. CDR3 residues: CSVVPGQVGTEAFF.